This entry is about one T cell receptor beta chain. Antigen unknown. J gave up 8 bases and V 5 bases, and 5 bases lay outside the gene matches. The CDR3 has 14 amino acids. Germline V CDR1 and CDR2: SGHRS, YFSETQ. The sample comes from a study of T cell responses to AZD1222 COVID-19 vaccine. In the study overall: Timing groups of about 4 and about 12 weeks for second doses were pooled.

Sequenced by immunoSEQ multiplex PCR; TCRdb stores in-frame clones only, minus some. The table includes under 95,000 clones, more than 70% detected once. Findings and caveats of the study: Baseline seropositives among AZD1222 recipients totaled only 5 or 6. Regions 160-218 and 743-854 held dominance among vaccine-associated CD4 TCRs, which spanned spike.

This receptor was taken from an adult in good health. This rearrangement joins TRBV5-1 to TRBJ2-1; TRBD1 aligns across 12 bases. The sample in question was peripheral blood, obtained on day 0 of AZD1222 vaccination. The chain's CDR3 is CASRTGTGGYEQFF. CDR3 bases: TGCGCCAGCAGAACCGGGACAGGGGGCTATGAGCAGTTCTTC.